The entry below describes one T cell receptor beta chain. Its target is not known. From germline, CDR1 is SGHRS and CDR2 YFSETQ. This CDR3 region has 12 residues. V was pared by 4 bases and J by 12 bases, with 13 bases between. This entry is derived from a study of CD8+ T cells in alopecia areata. The study, taken as a whole, reports: Sequencing of scalp samples also captures resident alphabeta T cells of normal skin.

The investigators collected lesional scalp punch biopsies and peripheral blood from alopecia areata patients. Using a FACSAria, the CD4+ and CD8+ T cells were sorted from the PBMCs. After isolation, RNA underwent reverse transcription to generate cDNA as the sequencing template. Profiling relied on immunoSEQ multiplex PCR, and the TCRdb table lists in-frame clones only, not all of them. The repertoire holds tens of thousands of clones, 51% seen once, with just over 5.5% in the top ten. V is TRBV5-1 and J is TRBJ1-4; D is unclear. This receptor was obtained from a human donor with alopecia areata. Sequences were obtained from NKG2D-high CD8+ T cells sorted from blood. The CDR3 DNA is TGCGCCAGCAGCCAACGAGGGTTGGAACTGTTTTTT. Its protein is CASSQRGLELFF.